This TCR beta chain was identified during a study of technical replicates of blood from a handful of donors. The assay was immunoSEQ multiplex PCR, and TCRdb's table has in-frame clones only and misses some. The repertoire has approximately 78,000 clones, roughly 90% of them found once; the top ten carry over 0.35%. Sequencing used T cells isolated from PBMCs. This clonotype originated in a human donor in good health.

CDR3 amino acids: CASSPWGEEQPQHF. DNA for the CDR3: TGTGCCAGCAGCCCCTGGGGGGAAGAACAGCCCCAGCATTTT. The chain links TRBV7-9 to TRBJ1-5; the D gene is possibly TRBD1 (5 bases). The CDR3 covers 14 residues. Germline V CDR1 and CDR2: SEHNR, FQNEAQ (reference sequence). V was pared by 5 bases and J by 7 bases, with 15 bases between.